The present T cell receptor beta chain was sequenced within a study of blood T cell repertoires in COVID-19. In germline, CDR1 is SGHTA, CDR2 FQGNSA. V lost 8 bases to trimming and J lost 3 bases; unmatched junction nucleotides: 11. The CDR3 runs to 15 residues. Original handling: Estimation of nucleated cell counts was performed using reference gene primer amplification. TCRdb's table, derived via immunoSEQ multiplex PCR, lists solely in-frame clones and lacks some. That table gives V, J and clone size, and the DNA gave D and trimming. The table lists approximately 90,000 clones, over 70% of them singletons.

This TCR was sampled from a man in his fifties or sixties with acute or convalescent COVID-19. This chain uses TRBV7-2 with TRBJ1-1; 8 bases align to TRBD1. Sequencing was performed on peripheral blood. CDR3 protein: CASGPDRVVDTEAFF. The CDR3 DNA reads as TGTGCCAGCGGGCCGGACAGGGTGGTTGACACTGAAGCTTTCTTT.